The 23 T cell receptor beta chains below all came from one sample that was sequenced in a study of OX40 agonist ivuxolimab in advanced cancers. Receptors were amplified or captured by the immunoSEQ multiplex PCR assay. TCRdb's version of the immuneACCESS table is confined to in-frame rearrangements and falls short of the full clone set. An unresolved V gene accounts for under half of the shortfall where checked; the remainder is of unknown origin. The table for this sample lists 60,000 to 70,000 clones; almost 85% of them were counted only once. The top ten hold 5.5% of the sample. The sequenced sample was CD4+ or CD8+ T cells sorted from blood, obtained in a trial of the OX40 agonist ivuxolimab. The receptors come from an adult with an advanced solid tumor such as melanoma, head and neck, liver or kidney cancer.

This sequence joins TRBV2 and TRBJ2-3; D might be TRBD1 (5 bases). The CDR3 covers 13 residues. Trimming removed 0 bases at V and 9 bases at J, with 10 bases between. Germline V CDR1 and CDR2: SNHLY, FYNNEI. The CDR3 coding sequence is TGTGCCAGCAGTGAAGCGGGGCGGCTGACGCAGTATTTT. Protein: CASSEAGRLTQYF.

The chain couples TRBV19 to TRBJ2-7; D may be TRBD2 (6 bases). The CDR3 has 12 residues. Germline V gives CDR1 LNHDA, CDR2 SQIVND (reference sequence). V was shortened by 6 bases and J by 6 bases, with 12 bases between the two germline ends. The CDR3 DNA sequence: TGTGCCAGTAGCGGCGGGGCTGGCGAGCAGTACTTC. This codes for CASSGGAGEQYF.

The rearrangement links TRBV5-4 to TRBJ2-3; D may be TRBD2 (5 bases). The CDR3 has 14 amino acids. Germline CDR1 is SGHNT and CDR2 is YYREEE (reference sequence). Trimming removed 4 bases at V and 0 bases at J, with 9 bases between. CDR3 residues: CASSGGASTDTQYF. CDR3 nucleotide sequence: TGTGCCAGCAGCGGAGGCGCGAGCACAGATACGCAGTATTTT.

The genes are TRBV10-3 and TRBJ1-3; D call uncertain. Trimming removed 0 bases from V and 0 bases from J, with 15 bases in between. The CDR3 covers 18 residues. The germline V gene has CDR1 ENHRY and CDR2 SYGVKD. The CDR3 DNA is TGTGCCATCAGTGAGTCTGGAGTCAGCGAGGGCTCTGGAAACACCATATATTTT. Its translation: CAISESGVSEGSGNTIYF.

This chain links TRBV12-1 with TRBJ1-3; the listed D gene, TRBD1, was not tested against the DNA. TRBV12-1 is an annotated pseudogene. There are 13 residues in the CDR3. CDR3 sequence: CASSHRAGNTIYF. In DNA, the CDR3 is TGTGCCAGCAGCCACAGGGCCGGAAACACCATATATTTT.

The sample holds a few counts of this clone. The genes are TRBV6-5 and TRBJ2-5; TRBD2 matches 12 bases. The germline V gene encodes CDR1 MNHEY and CDR2 SVGAGI. V shed 6 bases and J 4 bases; nucleotides not matched to a gene: 6. The length of the CDR3 is 15 residues. The CDR3 nucleotides are TGTGCCAGCAGCCGACTAGCGGGGGATATAGAGACCCAGTACTTC. It translates to CASSRLAGDIETQYF.

This chain uses TRBV4-2 with TRBJ1-1; D not certain. This CDR3 spans 16 amino acids. V shed 1 base and J shed 0 bases, with 12 bases lying between them. CDR1 is LGHNA and CDR2 is YNFKEQ in the germline V gene. DNA of the CDR3: TGTGCCAGCAGCCAAGGGTTGACTGCTATGAACACTGAAGCTTTCTTT. This sequence encodes CASSQGLTAMNTEAFF.

This sequence joins TRBV5-4 and TRBJ2-5; 9 bases are a match to TRBD1. Germline loops: CDR1 SGHNT, CDR2 YYREEE (reference sequence). J was trimmed by 2 bases and V by 2 bases; bases with no gene match: 4. This CDR3 comprises 15 residues. The CDR3 sequence is CASSLQGAEQETQYF. CDR3 coding DNA: TGTGCCAGCAGCTTACAGGGGGCTGAGCAAGAGACCCAGTACTTC.

The chain links TRBV5-1 to TRBJ1-1, with D maybe TRBD1 (5 bases). Germline CDR1 reads SGHRS; CDR2 reads YFSETQ. The CDR3 is 16 residues long. V lost 1 base and J 1 base, leaving 14 bases between the germline ends. The CDR3 loop reads CASSLSARGSNTEAFF. Written as DNA, the CDR3 is TGCGCCAGCAGCTTGTCCGCCCGGGGGTCGAACACTGAAGCTTTCTTT.

The chain recombines TRBV28 with TRBJ2-6; 8 nucleotides agree with TRBD1. Germline loops: CDR1 MDHEN, CDR2 SYDVKM. V was pared by 8 bases and J by 2 bases, with 8 bases of the junction left unmatched. CDR3 length: 16 amino acids. The CDR3 loop reads CASGAGGAAGANVLTF. The CDR3 region has the DNA TGTGCCAGCGGTGCAGGGGGCGCAGCTGGGGCCAACGTCCTGACTTTC. Full variable domain (rest looked up from reference TRBV28 and TRBJ2-6): DVKVTQSSRYLVKRTGEKVFLECVQDMDHENMFWYRQDPGLGLRLIYFSYDVKMKEKGDIPEGYSVSREKKERFSLILESASTNQTSMYLCASGAGGAAGANVLTFGAGSRLTVL.

The V call is TRBV9, the J call TRBJ2-5; D tentatively reads TRBD1 or TRBD2 (5 bases each). The CDR3 extends over 17 amino acids. V was clipped by 0 bases and J by 2 bases, with 17 bases between them. Germline loops: CDR1 SGDLS, CDR2 YYNGEE. CDR3 sequence (DNA): TGTGCCAGCAGCGTAGCTACGAGCGGACACCTACAAGAGACCCAGTACTTC. Translated: CASSVATSGHLQETQYF.

This sequence joins TRBV4-1 and TRBJ1-1, with 7 bases identical to TRBD1. CDR3 length: 16 amino acids. Germline V gives CDR1 MGHRA, CDR2 YSYEKL. V shed 4 bases and J 2 bases; nucleotides not matched to a gene: 10. The CDR3, as DNA: TGCGCCAGCAGCCCGTCCCCCGGACAGGTAAACACTGAAGCTTTCTTT. Residues: CASSPSPGQVNTEAFF.

V gene TRBV28 combines with J gene TRBJ2-5; perhaps TRBD2 as D (5 bases). V lost 6 bases and J 5 bases, leaving 10 bases between the germline ends. Germline V gives CDR1 MDHEN, CDR2 SYDVKM. The CDR3 extends over 12 amino acids. The CDR3, as DNA: TGTGCCAGCAGGCCGAGGGCGGAGACCCAGTACTTC. Translation: CASRPRAETQYF.

The chain uses TRBV19 and TRBJ2-1; 11 nucleotides match TRBD2. Germline lookup yields CDR1 LNHDA and CDR2 SQIVND (reference sequence). The CDR3 consists of 15 residues. The ends lost 3 bases at V and 6 bases at J; junction bases unmatched: 4. This chain's CDR3 is CASSINSGGANEQFF. CDR3 DNA sequence: TGTGCCAGTAGTATCAATAGCGGGGGGGCCAATGAGCAGTTCTTC.

This chain joins TRBV7-2 and TRBJ2-3, with 8 nucleotides matching TRBD2. The V gene end was trimmed by 5 bases and the J gene end by 7 bases; junction bases not matched to a gene: 11. The CDR3 spans 15 residues. Per germline, CDR1 SGHTA and CDR2 FQGNSA. CDR3 region: CASSPTAGGLNTQYF. The CDR3, as DNA: TGTGCCAGCAGCCCCACTGCGGGGGGTCTCAATACGCAGTATTTT.

The genes are TRBV11-2 and TRBJ2-1; no clear D gene. The CDR3 runs 13 residues. CDR1 and CDR2 from the germline V gene are SGHAT and FQNNGV. V lost 1 base to trimming and J lost 8 bases, with 9 bases between them. This CDR3 reads CASSLGEADEQFF. CDR3 in DNA: TGTGCCAGCAGCTTAGGCGAGGCGGATGAGCAGTTCTTC.

This clone was seen once. The V call is TRBV7-9, the J call TRBJ2-5; D is perhaps TRBD2 (5 bases). Trimming removed 2 bases at V and 5 bases at J, with 9 bases between. The CDR3 runs 13 residues. Germline V gene lookup returns CDR1 SEHNR and CDR2 FQNEAQ (reference sequence). This CDR3 is CASSLLAAETQYF. CDR3 nucleotides: TGTGCCAGCAGCTTACTAGCAGCGGAGACCCAGTACTTC.

The chain is built from TRBV19 and TRBJ1-2; 9 bases align to TRBD1. In germline, CDR1 is LNHDA, CDR2 SQIVND (reference sequence). The V segment lost 7 bases and the J segment 4 bases; nucleotides outside the gene matches: 13. CDR3 length: 16 amino acids. The CDR3 nucleotides read TGTGCCAGTACCCATCACAGTTCGACAGGGGGCTATGGCTACACCTTC. Protein product: CASTHHSSTGGYGYTF.

V usage is TRBV28 and J usage is TRBJ1-2; D is possibly TRBD1 (5 bases). CDR3 length: 16 amino acids. V lost 5 bases and J 3 bases, leaving 19 bases between the germline ends. Germline CDR1 and CDR2: MDHEN and SYDVKM. Here the CDR3 DNA reads TGTGCCAGCAGTACAGTTGGGGGAGGAAGGGACTATGGCTACACCTTC. This codes for CASSTVGGGRDYGYTF.

The chain employs TRBV5-1 and TRBJ2-1, with D uncertain. Germline CDR1 SGHRS, CDR2 YFSETQ. The CDR3 spans 15 residues. Trimming removed 0 bases from V and 0 bases from J, with 7 bases in between. The CDR3 bases are TGCGCCAGCAGCTTGGAGGTAGCCTCCTACAATGAGCAGTTCTTC. Its protein is CASSLEVASYNEQFF.

The J gene is TRBJ2-1, the V gene TRBV6-5; TRBD2 aligns across 7 bases. Losses at the gene ends were 0 bases for V and 4 bases for J; bases not matched to a gene: 6. Germline V gene sequence: CDR1 MNHEY, CDR2 SVGAGI. This CDR3 comprises 16 residues. The CDR3 coding sequence is TGTGCCAGCAGTTACTCGGTCCTAGCGGAATACAATGAGCAGTTCTTC. It encodes CASSYSVLAEYNEQFF.

This chain joins TRBV4-1 and TRBJ1-3; no firm D call. CDR1 and CDR2 (germline): MGHRA, YSYEKL. The CDR3 is made up of 14 amino acids. V lost 1 base and J lost 8, with 12 bases in between. In nucleotides, the CDR3 is TGCGCCAGCAGCCAAGTGGCCAGGTGGGACACCATATATTTT. This translates into CASSQVARWDTIYF.

The table lists this clone with a count of one. V is TRBV9 and J is TRBJ2-5, with D tentatively TRBD1 (6 bases). The CDR3 totals 15 residues. Trimming left V 3 bases short and J 5 bases short, with 17 bases between. Per germline, CDR1 SGDLS and CDR2 YYNGEE. The CDR3 sequence: CASSAGTLPAETQYF. The CDR3 bases are TGTGCCAGCAGCGCAGGGACACTCCCGGCGGAGACCCAGTACTTC.